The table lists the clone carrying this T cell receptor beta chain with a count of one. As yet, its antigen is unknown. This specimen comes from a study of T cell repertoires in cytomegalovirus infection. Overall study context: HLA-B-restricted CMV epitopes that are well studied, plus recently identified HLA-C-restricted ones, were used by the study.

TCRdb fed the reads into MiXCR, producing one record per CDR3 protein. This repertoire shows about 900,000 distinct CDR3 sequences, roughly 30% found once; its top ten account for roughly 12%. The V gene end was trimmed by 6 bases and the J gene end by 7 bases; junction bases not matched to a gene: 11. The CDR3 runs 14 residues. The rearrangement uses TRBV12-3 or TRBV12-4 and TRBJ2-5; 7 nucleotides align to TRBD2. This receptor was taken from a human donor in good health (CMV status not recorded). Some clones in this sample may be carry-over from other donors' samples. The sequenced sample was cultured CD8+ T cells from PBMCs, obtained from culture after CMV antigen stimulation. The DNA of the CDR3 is TGTGCCAGCAGACCGGGGAGCGGGGTTATGACCCAGTACTTC. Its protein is CASRPGSGVMTQYF.